One and the same sample provided the 7 T cell receptor beta chains below, sequenced in a study of Graves' ophthalmopathy and Graves' hyperthyroidism. Researchers took RNA transcripts and amplified TCR beta CDR3 regions from them. HTBI primers served in a first-round RT-PCR, which a second-round multiplex PCR followed. TCRdb passed the multiplex PCR reads through MiXCR, listing each CDR3 protein once. Here the sample spans 450,000 or so distinct CDR3 sequences, 13% to 15% being singletons. Sequenced sample: blood. Source of these receptors: a woman between 25 and 40 years old with Graves' ophthalmopathy.

The sample holds many counts of this clonotype. The CDR3 DNA sequence: TGTGCCAGCAGCTTATCGTACAGGAGTTATAATTCACCCCTCCACTTT. Translated, it gives CASSLSYRSYNSPLHF. This chain connects TRBV7-8 to TRBJ1-6; D might be TRBD1 (5 bases). Trimming took off 2 bases at V and 4 bases at J, with 12 bases between the two ends. Germline CDR1 reads SGHVS; CDR2 reads FQNEAQ. This CDR3 contains 16 residues.

This clonotype was seen many times. The chain carries TRBV7-2 and TRBJ1-1; no firm D call. Germline CDR1 SGHTA, CDR2 FQGNSA. V dropped 1 base and J dropped 2 bases, with 8 bases sitting between them. This CDR3 is built from 14 residues. In DNA, the CDR3 is TGTGCCAGCAGCTTAGATGTTTTCAACACTGAAGCTTTCTTT. Protein: CASSLDVFNTEAFF.

This clonotype was seen many times. A much larger clone lies one base from this, so it may be a read error. The chain has TRBV25-1 and TRBJ2-7, with D possibly TRBD2 on 5 matching bases. There are 13 residues in the CDR3. The germline CDR1 and CDR2 sequences are MGHDK and SYGVNS. With 1 base removed from V and 1 base from J, the gap between germline ends came to 5 bases. The CDR3 DNA follows: TGTGCCAGCAGTGAATCGGGGTCCTACGAGCAGTACTTC. Amino acid sequence: CASSESGSYEQYF.

This rearrangement joins TRBV3-1 to TRBJ1-2; 7 bases align to TRBD1. Germline CDR1 is LGHDT and CDR2 is YNNKEL (reference sequence). Unmatched junction bases numbered 5, after V lost 1 base and J lost 0 bases. This CDR3 has 16 residues. CDR3 in amino acids: CASSQVAGGTNYGYTF. In DNA, the CDR3 is TGTGCCAGCAGCCAAGTGGCAGGGGGAACTAACTATGGCTACACCTTC.

This clonotype was counted many times. J is TRBJ1-6 and V is TRBV11-2; D unresolved. Per germline, CDR1 SGHAT and CDR2 FQNNGV. This CDR3 is built from 12 residues. V dropped 5 bases and J dropped 10 bases, with 9 bases sitting between them. CDR3 loop: CASSHPGSPLHF. CDR3 nucleotides: TGTGCCAGCAGCCACCCGGGCTCACCCCTCCACTTT.

This chain uses TRBV3-1 with TRBJ2-7; D uncertain. V was clipped by 2 bases and J by 4 bases, with 3 bases between them. In germline, CDR1 is LGHDT, CDR2 YNNKEL (reference sequence). This CDR3 contains 11 residues. CDR3 protein: CASSQQYEQYF. The CDR3 DNA is TGTGCCAGCAGCCAACAATACGAGCAGTACTTC.

The CDR3, as DNA: TGTGCCACCAGTGATCCTAGCGGGGGGGCTGAGCAGTTCTTC. Translated: CATSDPSGGAEQFF. This chain joins TRBV24-1 and TRBJ2-1, with 12 bases fitting TRBD2. This CDR3 spans 14 amino acids. V lost 3 bases, J lost 9 bases, and 2 bases stayed unmatched. Germline V gene sequence: CDR1 KGHDR, CDR2 SFDVKD.